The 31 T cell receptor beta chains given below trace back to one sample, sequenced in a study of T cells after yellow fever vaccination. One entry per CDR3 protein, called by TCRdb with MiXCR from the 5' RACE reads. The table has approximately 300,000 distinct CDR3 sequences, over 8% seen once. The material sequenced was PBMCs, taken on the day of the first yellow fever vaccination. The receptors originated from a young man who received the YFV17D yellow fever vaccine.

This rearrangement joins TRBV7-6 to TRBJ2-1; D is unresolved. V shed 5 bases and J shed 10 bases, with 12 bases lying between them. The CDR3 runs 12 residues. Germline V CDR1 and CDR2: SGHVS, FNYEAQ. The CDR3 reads CASSPGWWEQFF. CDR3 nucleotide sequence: TGTGCCAGCAGCCCCGGCTGGTGGGAGCAGTTCTTC.

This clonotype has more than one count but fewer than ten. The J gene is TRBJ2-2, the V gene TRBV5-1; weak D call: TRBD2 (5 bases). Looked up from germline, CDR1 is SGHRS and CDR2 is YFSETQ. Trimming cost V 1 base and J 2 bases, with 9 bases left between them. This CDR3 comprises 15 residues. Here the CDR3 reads CASSLRGVNTGELFF. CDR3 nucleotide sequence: TGCGCCAGCAGCTTGCGGGGAGTAAACACCGGGGAGCTGTTTTTT.

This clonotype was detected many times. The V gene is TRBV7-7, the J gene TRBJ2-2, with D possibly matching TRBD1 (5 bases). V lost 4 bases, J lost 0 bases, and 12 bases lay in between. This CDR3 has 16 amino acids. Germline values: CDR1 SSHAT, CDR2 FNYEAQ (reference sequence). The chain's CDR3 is CASSWTGRANTGELFF. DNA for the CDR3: TGTGCCAGCAGCTGGACCGGCAGGGCGAACACCGGGGAGCTGTTTTTT.

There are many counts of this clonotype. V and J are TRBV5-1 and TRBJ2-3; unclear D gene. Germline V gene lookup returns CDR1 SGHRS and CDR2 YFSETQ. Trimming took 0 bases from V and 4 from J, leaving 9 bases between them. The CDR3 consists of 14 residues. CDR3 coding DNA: TGCGCCAGCAGCTTGGGGACGCACCCAGATACGCAGTATTTT. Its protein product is CASSLGTHPDTQYF.

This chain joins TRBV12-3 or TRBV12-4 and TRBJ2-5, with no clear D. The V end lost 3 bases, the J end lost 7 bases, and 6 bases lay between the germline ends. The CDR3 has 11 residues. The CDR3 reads CASSLRRTQYF. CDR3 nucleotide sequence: TGTGCCAGCAGTTTGAGAAGGACCCAGTACTTC.

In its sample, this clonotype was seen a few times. The CDR3: CASAGPYNSPLHF. CDR3 in DNA: TGTGCCAGCGCGGGACCGTATAATTCACCCCTCCACTTT. The rearrangement links TRBV6-1 to TRBJ1-6, with a possible D match to TRBD1 (5 bases). V lost 8 bases and J lost 4, with 9 bases in between. CDR1 is MNHNS and CDR2 is SASEGT in the germline V gene. The CDR3 contains 13 residues.

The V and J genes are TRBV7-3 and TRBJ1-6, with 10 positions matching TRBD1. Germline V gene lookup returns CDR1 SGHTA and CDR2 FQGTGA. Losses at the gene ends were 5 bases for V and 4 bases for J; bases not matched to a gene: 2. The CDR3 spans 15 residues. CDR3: CASSRDRGYNSPLHF. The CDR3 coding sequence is TGTGCCAGCAGCAGGGACAGGGGATATAATTCACCCCTCCACTTT.

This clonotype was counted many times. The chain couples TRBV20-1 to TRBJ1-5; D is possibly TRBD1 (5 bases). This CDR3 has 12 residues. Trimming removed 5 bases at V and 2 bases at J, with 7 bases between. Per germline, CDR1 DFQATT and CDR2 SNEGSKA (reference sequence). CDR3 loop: CSARGGNQPQHF. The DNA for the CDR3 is TGCAGTGCTCGAGGGGGCAATCAGCCCCAGCATTTT.

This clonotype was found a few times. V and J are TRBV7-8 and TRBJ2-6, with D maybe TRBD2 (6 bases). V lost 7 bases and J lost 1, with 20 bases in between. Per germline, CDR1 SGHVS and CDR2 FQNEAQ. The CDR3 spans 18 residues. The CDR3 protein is CASNRPRGTRSGANVLTF. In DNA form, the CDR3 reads TGTGCCAGCAATAGACCCCGGGGGACTCGTTCTGGGGCCAACGTCCTGACTTTC.

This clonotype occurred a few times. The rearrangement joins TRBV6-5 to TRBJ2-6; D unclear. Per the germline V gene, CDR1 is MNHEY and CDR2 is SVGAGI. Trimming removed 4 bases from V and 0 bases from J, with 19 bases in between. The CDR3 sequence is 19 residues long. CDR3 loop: CASSSHTSTSISGANVLTF. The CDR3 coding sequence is TGTGCCAGCAGTTCACACACATCTACCTCCATCTCTGGGGCCAACGTCCTGACTTTC.

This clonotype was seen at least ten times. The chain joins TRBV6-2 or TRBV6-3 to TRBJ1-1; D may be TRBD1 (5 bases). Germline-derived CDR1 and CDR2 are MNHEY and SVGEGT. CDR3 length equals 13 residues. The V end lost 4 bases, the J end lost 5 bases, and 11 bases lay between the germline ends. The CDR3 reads CASSFSGGTEAFF. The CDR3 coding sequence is TGTGCCAGCAGTTTCTCGGGGGGGACTGAAGCTTTCTTT.

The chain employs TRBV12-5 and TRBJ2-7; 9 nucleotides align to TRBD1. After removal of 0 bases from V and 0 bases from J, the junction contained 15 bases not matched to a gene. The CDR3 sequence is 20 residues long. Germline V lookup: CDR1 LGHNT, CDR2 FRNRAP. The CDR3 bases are TGTGCTAGTGGTTTGGTACTCTGGGGACAGGGACCCTCGAGCTCCTACGAGCAGTACTTC. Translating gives CASGLVLWGQGPSSSYEQYF.

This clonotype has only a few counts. The CDR3 here is CASSSIAGQGNTGELFF. The CDR3 DNA reads as TGTGCCAGCAGCAGCATCGCAGGGCAGGGGAACACCGGGGAGCTGTTTTTT. The V call is TRBV7-8, the J call TRBJ2-2; D possibly corresponds to TRBD1 (5 bases). Germline V CDR1 and CDR2: SGHVS, FQNEAQ. V was cut by 5 bases and J by 1 base, with 17 bases left in between. CDR3 size: 17 residues.

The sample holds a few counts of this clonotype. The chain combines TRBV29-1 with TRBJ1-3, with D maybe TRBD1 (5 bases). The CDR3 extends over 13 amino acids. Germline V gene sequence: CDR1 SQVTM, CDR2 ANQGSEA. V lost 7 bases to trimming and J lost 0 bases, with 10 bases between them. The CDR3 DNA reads TGCAGCGGGATGACAGACTCTGGAAACACCATATATTTT. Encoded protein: CSGMTDSGNTIYF. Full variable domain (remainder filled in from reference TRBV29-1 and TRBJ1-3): SAVISQKPSRDICQRGTSLTIQCQVDSQVTMMFWYRQQPGQSLTLIATANQGSEATYESGFVIDKFPISRPNLTFSTLTVSNMSPEDSSIYLCSGMTDSGNTIYFGEGSWLTVV.

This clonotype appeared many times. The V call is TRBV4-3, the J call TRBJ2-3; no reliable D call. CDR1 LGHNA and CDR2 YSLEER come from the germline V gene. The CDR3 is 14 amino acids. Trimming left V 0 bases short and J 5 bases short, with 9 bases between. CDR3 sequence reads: CASSQDGRGDTQYF. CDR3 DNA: TGCGCCAGCAGCCAAGATGGCCGCGGAGATACGCAGTATTTT.

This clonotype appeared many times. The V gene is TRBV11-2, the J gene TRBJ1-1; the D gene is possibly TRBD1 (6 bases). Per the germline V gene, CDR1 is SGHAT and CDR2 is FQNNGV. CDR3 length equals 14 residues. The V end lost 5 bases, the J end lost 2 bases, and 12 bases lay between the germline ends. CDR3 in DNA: TGTGCCAGCAGCCGCGTGGGGGCCAACACTGAAGCTTTCTTT. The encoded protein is CASSRVGANTEAFF.

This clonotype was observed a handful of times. The CDR3 here is CASSLEGGEQYF. Here the CDR3 DNA reads TGTGCCAGCAGCTTGGAGGGGGGCGAGCAGTACTTC. The gene calls are TRBV5-6 and TRBJ2-7; D is tentatively TRBD1 or TRBD2 (6 bases each). From germline, CDR1 is SGHDT and CDR2 YYEEEE. Trimming left V 0 bases short and J 6 bases short, with 7 bases between. The CDR3 is 12 amino acids.

In DNA, the CDR3 is TGTGCCAGCAATTCCCTAGGACGGGGAGTTAAAGCTAGCACAGATACGCAGTATTTT. Translated: CASNSLGRGVKASTDTQYF. This chain joins TRBV6-5 and TRBJ2-3; a possible D gene is TRBD2 (5 bases). This CDR3 has 19 residues. V was trimmed by 7 bases and J by 0 bases, leaving 26 bases between them. The germline V gene has CDR1 MNHEY and CDR2 SVGAGI.

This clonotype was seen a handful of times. CDR3 sequence (DNA): TGTGCCAGCAGCTTCAGTCTAAGGAAGACCCAGTACTTC. This translates into CASSFSLRKTQYF. The chain joins TRBV5-8 to TRBJ2-5; the D is unclear. CDR3 length equals 13 residues. V shed 2 bases and J shed 6 bases, with 11 bases lying between them. CDR1 and CDR2 (germline): SGHTS, YDEGEE. The variable domain in full, with the rest retrieved from reference TRBV5-8 and TRBJ2-5, is EAGVTQSPTHLIKTRGQQATLRCSPISGHTSVYWYQQALGLGLQFLLWYDEGEERNRGNFPPRFSGRQFPNYSSELNVNALELEDSALYLCASSFSLRKTQYFGPGTRLLVL.

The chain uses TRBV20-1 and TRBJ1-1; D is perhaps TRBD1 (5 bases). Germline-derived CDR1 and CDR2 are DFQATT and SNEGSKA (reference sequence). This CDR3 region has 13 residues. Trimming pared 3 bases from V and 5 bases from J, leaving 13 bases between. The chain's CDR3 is CSARWGGRTEAFF. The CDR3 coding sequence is TGCAGTGCTAGGTGGGGGGGGAGGACTGAAGCTTTCTTT.

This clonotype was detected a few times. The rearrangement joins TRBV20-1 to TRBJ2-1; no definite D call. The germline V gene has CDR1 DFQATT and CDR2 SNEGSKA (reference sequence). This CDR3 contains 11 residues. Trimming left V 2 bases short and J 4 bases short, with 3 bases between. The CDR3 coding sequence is TGCAGTGCTAGAAATTACAATGAGCAGTTCTTC. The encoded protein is CSARNYNEQFF.

The CDR3 spells CASILSSGANVLTF. In DNA, the CDR3 is TGTGCCAGTATCTTAAGCTCTGGGGCCAACGTCCTGACTTTC. The V call is TRBV19, the J call TRBJ2-6; no clear D gene. Trimming took 7 bases from V and 0 from J, leaving 7 bases between them. Germline V gene lookup returns CDR1 LNHDA and CDR2 SQIVND (reference sequence). The CDR3 is made up of 14 amino acids.

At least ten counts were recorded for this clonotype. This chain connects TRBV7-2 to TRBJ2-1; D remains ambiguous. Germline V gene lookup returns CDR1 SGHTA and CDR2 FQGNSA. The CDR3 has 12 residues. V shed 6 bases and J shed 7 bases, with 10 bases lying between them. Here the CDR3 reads CASSPFGNEQFF. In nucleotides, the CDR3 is TGTGCCAGCAGTCCCTTCGGGAATGAGCAGTTCTTC.

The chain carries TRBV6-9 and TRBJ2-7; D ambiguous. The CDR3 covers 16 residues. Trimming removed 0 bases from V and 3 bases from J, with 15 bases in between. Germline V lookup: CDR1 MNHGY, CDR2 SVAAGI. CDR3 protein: CASSYSAVVGIYEQYV. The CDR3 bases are TGTGCCAGCAGTTATTCTGCCGTGGTTGGGATCTACGAGCAGTACGTC.

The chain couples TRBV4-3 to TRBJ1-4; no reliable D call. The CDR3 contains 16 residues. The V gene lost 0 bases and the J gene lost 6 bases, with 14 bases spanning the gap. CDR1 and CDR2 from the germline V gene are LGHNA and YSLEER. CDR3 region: CASSQEARPSYEKLFF. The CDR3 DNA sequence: TGCGCCAGCAGCCAAGAAGCCCGGCCCTCTTATGAAAAACTGTTTTTT.

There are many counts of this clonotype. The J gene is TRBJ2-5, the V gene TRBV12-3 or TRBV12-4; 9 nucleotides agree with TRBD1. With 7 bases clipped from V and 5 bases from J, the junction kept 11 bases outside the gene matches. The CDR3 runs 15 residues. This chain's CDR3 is CASTPGQGMWETQYF. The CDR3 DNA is TGTGCCAGCACTCCGGGACAGGGCATGTGGGAGACCCAGTACTTC.

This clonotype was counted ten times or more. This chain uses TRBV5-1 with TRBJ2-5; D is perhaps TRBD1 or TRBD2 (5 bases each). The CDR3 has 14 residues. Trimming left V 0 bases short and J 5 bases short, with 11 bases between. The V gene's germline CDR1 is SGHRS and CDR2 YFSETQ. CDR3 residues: CASSLVGPGETQYF. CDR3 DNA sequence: TGCGCCAGCAGCTTGGTGGGGCCGGGGGAGACCCAGTACTTC.

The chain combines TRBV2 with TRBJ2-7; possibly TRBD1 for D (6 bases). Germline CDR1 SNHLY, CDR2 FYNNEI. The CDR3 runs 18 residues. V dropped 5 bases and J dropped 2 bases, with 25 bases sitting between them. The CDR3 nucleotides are TGTGCCAGCAGTTTAGCTCTTATCTCTCGGGACAAAACCTACGAGCAGTACTTC. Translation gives CASSLALISRDKTYEQYF.

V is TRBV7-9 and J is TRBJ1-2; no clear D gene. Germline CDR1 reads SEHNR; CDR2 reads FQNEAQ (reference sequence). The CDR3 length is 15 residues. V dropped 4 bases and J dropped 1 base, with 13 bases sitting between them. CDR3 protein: CASSSMREDNYGYTF. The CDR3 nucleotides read TGTGCCAGCAGCTCAATGAGGGAAGATAACTATGGCTACACCTTC.

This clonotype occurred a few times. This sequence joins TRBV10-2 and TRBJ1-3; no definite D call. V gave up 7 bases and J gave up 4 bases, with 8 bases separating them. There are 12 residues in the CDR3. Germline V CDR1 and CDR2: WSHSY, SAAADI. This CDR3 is CASKVEGNTIYF. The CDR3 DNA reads TGCGCCAGCAAGGTGGAGGGAAACACCATATATTTT.

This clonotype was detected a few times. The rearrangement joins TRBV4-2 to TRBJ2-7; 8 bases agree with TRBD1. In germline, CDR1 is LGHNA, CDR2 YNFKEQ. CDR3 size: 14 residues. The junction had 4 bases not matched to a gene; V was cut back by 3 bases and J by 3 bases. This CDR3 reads CASSHRTGSYEQYF. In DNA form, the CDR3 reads TGTGCCAGCAGCCACCGGACAGGGAGCTACGAGCAGTACTTC.